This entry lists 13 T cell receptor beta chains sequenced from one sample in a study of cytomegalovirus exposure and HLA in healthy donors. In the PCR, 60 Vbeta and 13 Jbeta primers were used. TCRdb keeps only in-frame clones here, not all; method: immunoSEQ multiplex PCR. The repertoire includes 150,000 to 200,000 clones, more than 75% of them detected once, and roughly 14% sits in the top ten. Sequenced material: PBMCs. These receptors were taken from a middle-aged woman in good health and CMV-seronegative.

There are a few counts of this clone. CDR3 amino acids: CASSSNLAGGTDTQYF. In nucleotides, the CDR3 is TGTGCCAGCAGCTCCAATTTAGCGGGAGGGACAGATACGCAGTATTTT. This chain connects TRBV7-2 to TRBJ2-3, with TRBD2 matching 11 bases. The ends lost 4 bases at V and 3 bases at J; junction bases unmatched: 6. The germline V gene encodes CDR1 SGHTA and CDR2 FQGNSA. The CDR3 length is 16 residues.

The CDR3: CASSLETQIPGYTF. The DNA of the CDR3 is TGTGCCAGCAGTTTAGAAACCCAGATCCCTGGCTACACCTTC. The genes are TRBV28 and TRBJ1-2, with unresolved D. The CDR3 sequence is 14 residues long. V dropped 2 bases and J dropped 7 bases, with 14 bases sitting between them. Germline V gene sequence: CDR1 MDHEN, CDR2 SYDVKM.

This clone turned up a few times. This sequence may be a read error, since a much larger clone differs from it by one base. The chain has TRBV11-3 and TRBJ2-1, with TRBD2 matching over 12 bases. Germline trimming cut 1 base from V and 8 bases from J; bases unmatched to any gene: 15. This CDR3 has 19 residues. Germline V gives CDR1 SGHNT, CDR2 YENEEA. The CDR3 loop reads CASSLGRLAGGAQSDEQFF. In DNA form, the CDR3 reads TGTGCCAGCAGCTTAGGGCGGCTAGCGGGGGGGGCACAGTCCGATGAGCAGTTCTTC. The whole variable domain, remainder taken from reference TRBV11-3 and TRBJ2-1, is EAGVVQSPRYKIIEKKQPVAFWCNPISGHNTLYWYLQNLGQGPELLIRYENEEAVDDSQLPKDRFSAERLKGVDSTLKIQPAELGDSAVYLCASSLGRLAGGAQSDEQFFGPGTRLTVL.

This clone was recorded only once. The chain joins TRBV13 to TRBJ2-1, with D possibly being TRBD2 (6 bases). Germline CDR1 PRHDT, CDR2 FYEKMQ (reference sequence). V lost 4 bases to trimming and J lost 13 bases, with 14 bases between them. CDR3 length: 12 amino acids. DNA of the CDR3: TGTGCCAGCAGCTATGGGGCGGGGCCCCAGTTCTTC. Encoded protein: CASSYGAGPQFF.

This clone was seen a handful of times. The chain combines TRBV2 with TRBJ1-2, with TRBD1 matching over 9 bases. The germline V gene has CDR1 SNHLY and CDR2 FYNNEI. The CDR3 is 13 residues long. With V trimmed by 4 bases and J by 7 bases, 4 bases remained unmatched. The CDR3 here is CASSAQGAGGYTF. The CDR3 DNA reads TGTGCCAGCAGTGCACAGGGGGCAGGTGGCTACACCTTC. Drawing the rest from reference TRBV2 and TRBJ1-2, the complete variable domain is EPEVTQTPSHQVTQMGQEVILRCVPISNHLYFYWYRQILGQKVEFLVSFYNNEISEKSEIFDDQFSVERPDGSNFTLKIRSTKLEDSAMYFCASSAQGAGGYTFGSGTRLTVV.

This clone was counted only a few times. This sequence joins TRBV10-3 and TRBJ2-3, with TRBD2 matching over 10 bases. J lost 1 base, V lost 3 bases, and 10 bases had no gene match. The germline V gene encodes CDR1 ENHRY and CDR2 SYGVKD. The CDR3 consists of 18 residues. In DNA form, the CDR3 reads TGTGCCATCAGTGAAGGAGCGGGGGGGCCTTTTGGCACAGATACGCAGTATTTT. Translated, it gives CAISEGAGGPFGTDTQYF.

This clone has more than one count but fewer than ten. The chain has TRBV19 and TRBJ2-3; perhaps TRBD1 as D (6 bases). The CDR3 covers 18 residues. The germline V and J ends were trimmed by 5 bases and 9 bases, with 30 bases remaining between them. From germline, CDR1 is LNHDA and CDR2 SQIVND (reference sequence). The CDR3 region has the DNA TGTGCCAGTAGTCACCCCAGGGGAACTACCTCACCCCGGAGGACGCAGTATTTT. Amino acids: CASSHPRGTTSPRRTQYF. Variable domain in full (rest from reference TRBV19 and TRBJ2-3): DGGITQSPKYLFRKEGQNVTLSCEQNLNHDAMYWYRQDPGQGLRLIYYSQIVNDFQKGDIAEGYSVSREKKESFPLTVTSAQKNPTAFYLCASSHPRGTTSPRRTQYFGPGTRLTVL.

The CDR3 sequence is CASSRQSFSSYEQYF. The DNA of the CDR3 is TGTGCCAGCAGCAGACAGTCTTTTAGCTCCTACGAGCAGTACTTC. The chain couples TRBV6-6 to TRBJ2-7; possible D gene TRBD1, 5 bases. V gave up 6 bases and J gave up 0 bases, with 15 bases separating them. The CDR3 loop spans 15 amino acids. Germline CDR1 MNHNY, CDR2 SVGAGI (reference sequence).

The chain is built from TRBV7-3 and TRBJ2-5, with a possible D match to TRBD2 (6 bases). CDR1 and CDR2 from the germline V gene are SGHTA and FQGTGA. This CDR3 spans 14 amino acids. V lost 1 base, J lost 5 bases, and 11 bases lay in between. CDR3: CASSLIGLSETQYF. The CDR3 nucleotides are TGTGCCAGCAGCTTAATAGGACTATCTGAGACCCAGTACTTC.

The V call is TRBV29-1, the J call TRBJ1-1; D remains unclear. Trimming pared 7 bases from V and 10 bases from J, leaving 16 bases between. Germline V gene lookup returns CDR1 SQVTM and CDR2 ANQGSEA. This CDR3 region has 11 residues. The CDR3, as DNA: TGCAGCGCCAGCCTCGGGGTTTCAGCTTTCTTT. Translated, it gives CSASLGVSAFF.

CDR3 sequence reads: CASSLEGYEQYF. The CDR3 DNA follows: TGCGCCAGCAGCTTGGAGGGGTACGAGCAGTACTTC. The chain employs TRBV5-1 and TRBJ2-7; possible D gene TRBD1, 5 bases. V was clipped by 0 bases and J by 4 bases, with 5 bases between them. This CDR3 spans 12 amino acids. The germline CDR1 and CDR2 sequences are SGHRS and YFSETQ.

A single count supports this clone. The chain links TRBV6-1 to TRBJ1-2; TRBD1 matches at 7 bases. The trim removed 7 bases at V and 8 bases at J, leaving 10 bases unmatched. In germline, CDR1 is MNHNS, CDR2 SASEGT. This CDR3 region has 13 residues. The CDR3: CASTLGGGRGYTF. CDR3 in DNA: TGTGCCAGCACCTTAGGAGGGGGCAGGGGCTACACCTTC.

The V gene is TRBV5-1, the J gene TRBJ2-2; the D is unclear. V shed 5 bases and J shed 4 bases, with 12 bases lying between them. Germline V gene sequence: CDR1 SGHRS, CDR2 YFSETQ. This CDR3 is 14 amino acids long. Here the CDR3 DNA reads TGCGCCAGCAGTCTTTCCGCAGGCACCGGGGAGCTGTTTTTT. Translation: CASSLSAGTGELFF.